Listed below are T cell receptor beta chains from one sample, sequenced in a study of blood T cell repertoires in COVID-19. Sequencing used immunoSEQ multiplex PCR; TCRdb keeps in-frame clones, though not all of them. The sample shows 250,000 to 350,000 clones, roughly 92% of them seen only once. The sequencing input was peripheral blood. Receptors originate from a woman aged 25 to 45 with COVID-19, enrolled during active disease. The conserved cysteine and the conserved F or W are not part of the CDR3 here.

V gene	J gene	CDR3 protein
TRBV27	TRBJ1-5	ASSPRGGGRHSNQPQH
TRBV23-1	TRBJ2-2	ASPPINTGELF
TRBV5-1	TRBJ1-2	ASSPGTGRGYT
TRBV7-8	TRBJ1-1	ASSSVVREEGEAF
TRBV29-1	TRBJ2-7	SVSHSGYEQY
TRBV5-5	TRBJ1-6	ASSLQGGNSPLH
TRBV27	TRBJ1-6	ASTLDYLSSYNSPLH
TRBV29-1	TRBJ2-7	SVATGTRSYEQY
TRBV5-1	TRBJ1-5	ASSLGQGQPQH
TRBV19	TRBJ1-2	ASSRSGEVDGYT
TRBV4-1	TRBJ1-4	ASSQDKTDGEKLF
TRBV5-6	TRBJ2-7	ASSLAVSGYEQY
TRBV18	TRBJ2-1	ASSPRQGGYNEQF
TRBV6-5	TRBJ2-5	ASGRGFQETQY
TRBV2	TRBJ1-1	ASSVPIYWGQLNTEAF
TRBV14	TRBJ2-3	ASSQLTSGRGTDTQY
TRBV3-1/TRBV3-2	TRBJ2-1	ASSQESGGQF
TRBV7-2	TRBJ2-7	ASSLRGGGSSYEQY
TRBV27	TRBJ1-1	ASSFNREATEAF
TRBV7-9	TRBJ2-1	ASSLTSGSNEQF
TRBV4-1	TRBJ2-1	ASSQEGTSGSEQF
TRBV28	TRBJ2-1	ASSTGTSGINEQF
TRBV5-1	TRBJ1-3	ASSLGHSGNTIY
TRBV28	TRBJ1-5	ASSSINPQYSNQPQH
TRBV11-2	TRBJ1-2	ASSPLRWAYGYT
TRBV30	TRBJ1-1	ALRLGLNTEAF